A single sample gave rise to the 28 T cell receptor beta chains below, sequenced in a study of T cell responses to AZD1222 COVID-19 vaccine. Only in-frame clones appear in the TCRdb table, and some are missing; sequencing was by immunoSEQ multiplex PCR. The sample lists more than 95,000 clones; 89% were seen once. The material sequenced was peripheral blood, taken on day 0 of AZD1222 vaccination. These receptors all stem from an adult in good health.

This chain links TRBV13 with TRBJ2-1; no clear D. CDR1 PRHDT and CDR2 FYEKMQ come from the germline V gene (reference sequence). There are 12 residues in the CDR3. V lost 1 base to trimming and J lost 4 bases, with 2 bases between them. The CDR3: CASSLEYNEQFF. The CDR3 DNA reads TGTGCCAGCAGCTTAGAGTACAATGAGCAGTTCTTC.

The chain combines TRBV19 with TRBJ1-1; D gene uncertain. Trimming left V 1 base short and J 2 bases short, with 11 bases between. CDR1 LNHDA and CDR2 SQIVND come from the germline V gene (reference sequence). The CDR3 contains 15 residues. CDR3 loop: CASSIGSIGNTEAFF. The CDR3 DNA reads TGTGCCAGTAGTATAGGAAGTATCGGCAACACTGAAGCTTTCTTT.

The count of this clone is one. CDR3 loop: CSVDSDSGRAWFF. As DNA, the CDR3 is TGCAGCGTTGATTCCGATAGCGGGAGGGCCTGGTTCTTC. This sequence joins TRBV29-1 and TRBJ2-1; 11 bases align to TRBD2. Germline V gene data show CDR1 as SQVTM and CDR2 as ANQGSEA. The V segment lost 3 bases and the J segment 15 bases; nucleotides outside the gene matches: 10. The CDR3 contains 13 residues.

The V call is TRBV2, the J call TRBJ1-1; tentative D call: TRBD1 (5 bases). Germline CDR1 and CDR2: SNHLY and FYNNEI. CDR3 size: 13 residues. V was trimmed by 8 bases and J by 5 bases, leaving 15 bases between them. The CDR3 DNA follows: TGTGCCAGCGGCCGGGGGGAAGGGACTGAAGCTTTCTTT. It is translated as CASGRGEGTEAFF.

The chain uses TRBV11-3 and TRBJ2-5; the D is unclear. Trimming took 1 base from V and 4 from J, leaving 7 bases between them. This CDR3 contains 13 residues. Germline CDR1 and CDR2: SGHNT and YENEEA. The CDR3 reads CASSLVRGETQYF. The CDR3 DNA is TGTGCCAGCAGCTTAGTTCGCGGAGAGACCCAGTACTTC.

The chain is built from TRBV7-8 and TRBJ1-4; 7 bases line up with TRBD1. J lost 4 bases, V lost 5 bases, and 13 bases had no gene match. The CDR3 is 17 residues long. Germline-derived CDR1 and CDR2 are SGHVS and FQNEAQ. The chain's CDR3 is CASSPVGAGQINEKLFF. The CDR3 coding sequence is TGTGCCAGCAGCCCCGTCGGGGCGGGACAGATTAATGAAAAACTGTTTTTT.

The V call is TRBV21-1, the J call TRBJ2-7; TRBD2, as called in the table, went unchecked against the DNA. TRBV21-1 is assigned pseudogene status. This CDR3 is built from 15 residues. The CDR3 reads CASSNRELGSYEQYF. The DNA for the CDR3 is TGTGCCAGCAGCAACCGGGAATTGGGTTCCTACGAGCAGTACTTC.

The rearrangement uses TRBV2 and TRBJ1-2; D possibly corresponds to TRBD1 (6 bases). The V gene lost 7 bases and the J gene lost 8 bases, with 20 bases spanning the gap. The CDR3 is 14 residues long. Germline V gene lookup returns CDR1 SNHLY and CDR2 FYNNEI. The CDR3 sequence: CASTEGGALGGYTF. CDR3 in DNA: TGTGCCAGCACCGAAGGGGGGGCGCTTGGGGGCTACACCTTC. Full variable domain (rest looked up from reference TRBV2 and TRBJ1-2): EPEVTQTPSHQVTQMGQEVILRCVPISNHLYFYWYRQILGQKVEFLVSFYNNEISEKSEIFDDQFSVERPDGSNFTLKIRSTKLEDSAMYFCASTEGGALGGYTFGSGTRLTVV.

The chain couples TRBV6-5 to TRBJ2-2; D is uncertain. Trimming removed 10 bases at V and 0 bases at J, with 9 bases between. The CDR3 loop spans 13 amino acids. Per the germline V gene, CDR1 is MNHEY and CDR2 is SVGAGI. The CDR3: CATSRANTGELFF. CDR3 bases: TGTGCCACCTCTAGGGCGAACACCGGGGAGCTGTTTTTT.

V and J are TRBV28 and TRBJ2-1, with D uncertain. CDR3 length: 12 residues. The germline V gene encodes CDR1 MDHEN and CDR2 SYDVKM. V was trimmed by 4 bases and J by 12 bases, leaving 13 bases between them. CDR3 amino acids: CASSSEPYRQFF. In DNA form, the CDR3 reads TGTGCCAGCAGTTCGGAGCCATATCGGCAGTTCTTC.

The genes are TRBV27 and TRBJ1-2; 7 nucleotides match TRBD1. This CDR3 has 18 residues. Germline assignment: CDR1 MNHEY and CDR2 SMNVEV (reference sequence). Trimming removed 3 bases from V and 2 bases from J; junction bases left unmatched: 15. The DNA for the CDR3 is TGTGCCAGCAGTTTGGCCGACAGGGTAGGGCTCTTAAACTATGGCTACACCTTC. Its protein product is CASSLADRVGLLNYGYTF.

The V call is TRBV21-1, the J call TRBJ2-7; the table's D call, TRBD1, was not checked against the DNA. TRBV21-1 is listed as a pseudogene. CDR3 length: 16 amino acids. CDR3 DNA: TGTGCCAGCAGCAAAGTCAGACAGGCCTCCTCCTACGAGCAGTACTTC. Its protein product is CASSKVRQASSYEQYF.

A note on this clone: The same CDR3 is also encoded by other DNA sequences in this sample. J is TRBJ1-1 and V is TRBV9; unclear D gene. CDR3 size: 13 residues. Germline values: CDR1 SGDLS, CDR2 YYNGEE. The V end lost 0 bases, the J end lost 1 base, and 4 bases lay between the germline ends. CDR3 residues: CASSVGPNTEAFF. CDR3 DNA: TGTGCCAGCAGCGTAGGACCGAACACTGAAGCTTTCTTT. Together with reference TRBV9 and TRBJ1-1, the CDR3 gives the full variable domain: DSGVTQTPKHLITATGQRVTLRCSPRSGDLSVYWYQQSLDQGLQFLIQYYNGEERAKGNILERFSAQQFPDLHSELNLSSLELGDSALYFCASSVGPNTEAFFGQGTRLTVV.

As to this clone: This same CDR3 is encoded by further DNA sequences in the sample. The gene calls are TRBV19 and TRBJ1-5, with 9 nucleotides matching TRBD1. The germline V gene encodes CDR1 LNHDA and CDR2 SQIVND (reference sequence). CDR3 length equals 16 residues. V shed 3 bases and J 6 bases; nucleotides not matched to a gene: 9. The DNA of the CDR3 is TGTGCCAGTAGTATCGGGCCCCCGACAGGGGGTCAGCCCCAGCATTTT. Translated, it gives CASSIGPPTGGQPQHF.

The genes are TRBV19 and TRBJ1-2; possibly TRBD1 for D (5 bases). Per the germline V gene, CDR1 is LNHDA and CDR2 is SQIVND (reference sequence). CDR3 length equals 15 residues. Between the trimmed V and J ends, which lost 2 bases and 1 base, there was a span of 11 bases. The CDR3 sequence is CASSISGVHNYGYTF. CDR3 coding DNA: TGTGCCAGTAGTATATCGGGGGTTCATAACTATGGCTACACCTTC.

This clone has a handful of counts. The chain combines TRBV6-4 with TRBJ2-3; 8 bases line up with TRBD2. Germline CDR1 MRHNA, CDR2 SNTAGT. V lost 5 bases to trimming and J lost 2 bases; unmatched junction nucleotides: 3. The CDR3 extends over 14 amino acids. CDR3 nucleotides: TGTGCCAGCAGTACTAGCGGACCCACAGATACGCAGTATTTT. It codes for CASSTSGPTDTQYF.

This chain joins TRBV9 and TRBJ1-3, with a possible D match to TRBD1 (5 bases). The germline V and J ends were trimmed by 1 base and 0 bases, with 14 bases remaining between them. The length of the CDR3 is 17 residues. From germline, CDR1 is SGDLS and CDR2 YYNGEE. The CDR3 nucleotides read TGTGCCAGCAGCGTAAGGGGAGGGCTTCTCTCTGGAAACACCATATATTTT. This gives the protein CASSVRGGLLSGNTIYF.

V is TRBV6-6 and J is TRBJ1-6; no clear D. V was shortened by 2 bases and J by 6 bases, with 11 bases between the two germline ends. CDR1 is MNHNY, CDR2 SVGAGI, per germline (reference sequence). CDR3 size: 15 residues. In DNA, the CDR3 is TGTGCCAGCAGTTACAGCAGGAATAGTAATTCACCCCTCCACTTT. Its protein product is CASSYSRNSNSPLHF.

The rearrangement joins TRBV18 to TRBJ2-7; D gene ambiguous. Germline CDR1 is KGHSH and CDR2 is LQKENI. The CDR3 has 13 amino acids. The V end was cut by 2 bases, the J end by 3 bases, with 8 bases between. CDR3 nucleotide sequence: TGTGCCAGCTCACCAGCCAGGAGCTACGAGCAGTACTTC. Its translation is CASSPARSYEQYF.

The chain uses TRBV6-4 and TRBJ1-5; D gene ambiguous. Trimming removed 3 bases from V and 4 bases from J, with 13 bases in between. This CDR3 comprises 15 residues. Germline V gene lookup returns CDR1 MRHNA and CDR2 SNTAGT. Written as DNA, the CDR3 is TGTGCCAGCAGTGATGCCCCACCCCGTAATCAGCCCCAGCATTTT. This encodes CASSDAPPRNQPQHF.

The chain's CDR3 is CASSSRGHYNEQFF. In DNA, the CDR3 is TGTGCCAGCAGCTCCCGGGGGCACTACAATGAGCAGTTCTTC. The gene calls are TRBV11-1 and TRBJ2-1; D could derive from TRBD1 or TRBD2 (6 bases each). Germline CDR1 is SGHAT and CDR2 is FQDESV (reference sequence). The CDR3 loop spans 14 amino acids. V lost 4 bases and J lost 3, with 10 bases in between.

The chain uses TRBV3-1 (or the pseudogene TRBV3-2) and TRBJ2-1, with D hard to call. Trimming shortened V by 0 bases and J by 4 bases, and 10 bases separated the two germline ends. The CDR3 covers 15 residues. Germline CDR1 and CDR2: LGHDT and YNNKEL (reference sequence). The CDR3 coding sequence is TGTGCCAGCAGCCAAGATACGGGTCGGTACAATGAGCAGTTCTTC. Translated, it gives CASSQDTGRYNEQFF.

The rearrangement links TRBV27 to TRBJ1-5; no reliable D call. The V end was cut by 6 bases, the J end by 4 bases, with 7 bases between. Germline V gene lookup returns CDR1 MNHEY and CDR2 SMNVEV (reference sequence). This CDR3 is 12 amino acids long. CDR3 loop: CASSGRNQPQHF. The CDR3 DNA sequence: TGTGCCAGCAGCGGTAGGAATCAGCCCCAGCATTTT.

The CDR3 loop reads CASSPTLMGELFF. The CDR3 DNA is TGTGCCAGCAGCCCGACCTTAATGGGGGAGCTGTTTTTT. The chain combines TRBV14 with TRBJ2-2; D unresolved. Looked up from germline, CDR1 is SGHDN and CDR2 is FVKESK. The CDR3 runs to 13 residues. V lost 4 bases and J 8 bases, leaving 11 bases between the germline ends.

The chain recombines TRBV3-1 (or the pseudogene TRBV3-2) with TRBJ2-1, with D possibly TRBD1 on 5 matching bases. Germline values: CDR1 LGHDT, CDR2 YNNKEL (reference sequence). CDR3 length: 13 amino acids. The germline V and J ends were trimmed by 7 bases and 3 bases, with 10 bases remaining between them. This chain's CDR3 is CASKGYSYNEQFF. Written as DNA, the CDR3 is TGTGCCAGCAAGGGGTACAGCTACAATGAGCAGTTCTTC.

The chain employs TRBV11-3 and TRBJ2-5, with TRBD2 matching over 14 bases. After removal of 5 bases from V and 2 bases from J, the junction contained 7 bases not matched to a gene. Per the germline V gene, CDR1 is SGHNT and CDR2 is YENEEA. The length of the CDR3 is 17 residues. This chain's CDR3 is CASSQGLAGAQQETQYF. CDR3 nucleotides: TGTGCCAGCAGCCAGGGACTAGCGGGGGCCCAGCAAGAGACCCAGTACTTC. The full variable domain, its missing parts supplied by reference TRBV11-3 and TRBJ2-5, is EAGVVQSPRYKIIEKKQPVAFWCNPISGHNTLYWYLQNLGQGPELLIRYENEEAVDDSQLPKDRFSAERLKGVDSTLKIQPAELGDSAVYLCASSQGLAGAQQETQYFGPGTRLLVL.

The chain uses TRBV28 and TRBJ1-2; D is ambiguous. Germline V lookup: CDR1 MDHEN, CDR2 SYDVKM. V lost 2 bases and J lost 8, with 12 bases in between. The CDR3 sequence is 13 residues long. The CDR3 DNA reads as TGTGCCAGCAGTTTAGCGAGGGTCCAGGGCTACACCTTC. It codes for CASSLARVQGYTF.

CDR3 protein: CASSDPTDTQYF. The CDR3 DNA reads TGTGCCAGCAGTGACCCCACAGATACGCAGTATTTT. The V gene is TRBV7-2, the J gene TRBJ2-3, with D hard to call. The CDR3 consists of 12 residues. Looked up from germline, CDR1 is SGHTA and CDR2 is FQGNSA. Trimming pared 6 bases from V and 2 bases from J, leaving 6 bases between.